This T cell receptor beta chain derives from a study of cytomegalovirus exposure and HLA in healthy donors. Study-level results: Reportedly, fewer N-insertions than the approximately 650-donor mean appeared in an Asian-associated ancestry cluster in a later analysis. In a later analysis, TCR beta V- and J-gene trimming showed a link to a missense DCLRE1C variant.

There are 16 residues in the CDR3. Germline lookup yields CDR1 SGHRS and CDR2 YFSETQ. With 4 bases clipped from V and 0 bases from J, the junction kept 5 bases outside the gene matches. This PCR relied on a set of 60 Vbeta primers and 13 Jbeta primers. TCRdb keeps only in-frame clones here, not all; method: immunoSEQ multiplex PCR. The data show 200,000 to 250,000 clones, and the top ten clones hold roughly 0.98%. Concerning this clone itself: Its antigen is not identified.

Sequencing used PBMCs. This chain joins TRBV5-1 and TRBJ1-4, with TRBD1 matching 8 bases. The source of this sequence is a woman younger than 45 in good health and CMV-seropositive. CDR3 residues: CASSAGQDSTNEKLFF. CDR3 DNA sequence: TGCGCCAGCAGCGCGGGACAGGATTCAACTAATGAAAAACTGTTTTTT.